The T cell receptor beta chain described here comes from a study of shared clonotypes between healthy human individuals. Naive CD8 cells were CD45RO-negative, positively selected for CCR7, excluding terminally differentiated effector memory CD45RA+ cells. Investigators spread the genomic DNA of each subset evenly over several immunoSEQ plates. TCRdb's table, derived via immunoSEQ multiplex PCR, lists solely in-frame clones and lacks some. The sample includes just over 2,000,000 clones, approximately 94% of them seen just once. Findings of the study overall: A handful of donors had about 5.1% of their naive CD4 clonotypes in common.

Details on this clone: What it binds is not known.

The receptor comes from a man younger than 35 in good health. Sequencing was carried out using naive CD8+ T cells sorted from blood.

CDR3 bases: TGTGCCAGCAATTGGCGGGGGGCCACCGGGGAGCTGTTTTTT. Amino acids: CASNWRGATGELFF. This chain joins TRBV27 and TRBJ2-2; 8 nucleotides agree with TRBD2. From germline, CDR1 is MNHEY and CDR2 SMNVEV (reference sequence). J gave up 4 bases and V 7 bases, and 5 bases lay outside the gene matches. The CDR3 is 14 residues long.